This record looks at one TCR beta chain sequence and its context. Its antigen is unknown. The junction had 1 base not matched to a gene; V was cut back by 3 bases and J by 3 bases. Germline lookup yields CDR1 MDHEN and CDR2 SYDVKM. CDR3 length equals 13 residues. Each single cDNA molecule received a unique molecular identifier. TCRdb reprocessed the 5' RACE reads with MiXCR, giving one entry per CDR3 protein. The sample contains 65,000 to 95,000 distinct CDR3 sequences, around 16% of which appear only once. This record belongs to a study of early T cells in non-severe SARS-CoV-2 infection. Study context: Sequenced bulk RNA came from whole blood that was unsorted, and chains were unpaired.

Findings and caveats of the study: The VDJdb matching leaned toward anti-spike CD8 responses and overlooked private and CD4 specificities.

Sequencing was done on a sample of whole blood. The rearrangement links TRBV28 to TRBJ1-2; 7 nucleotides align to TRBD1. The TCR comes from an adult who was a healthcare worker with PCR-confirmed SARS-CoV-2 infection or an uninfected control (not recorded which). The CDR3: CASSFGQDYGYTF. As DNA, the CDR3 is TGTGCCAGCAGTTTCGGACAGGACTATGGCTACACCTTC.